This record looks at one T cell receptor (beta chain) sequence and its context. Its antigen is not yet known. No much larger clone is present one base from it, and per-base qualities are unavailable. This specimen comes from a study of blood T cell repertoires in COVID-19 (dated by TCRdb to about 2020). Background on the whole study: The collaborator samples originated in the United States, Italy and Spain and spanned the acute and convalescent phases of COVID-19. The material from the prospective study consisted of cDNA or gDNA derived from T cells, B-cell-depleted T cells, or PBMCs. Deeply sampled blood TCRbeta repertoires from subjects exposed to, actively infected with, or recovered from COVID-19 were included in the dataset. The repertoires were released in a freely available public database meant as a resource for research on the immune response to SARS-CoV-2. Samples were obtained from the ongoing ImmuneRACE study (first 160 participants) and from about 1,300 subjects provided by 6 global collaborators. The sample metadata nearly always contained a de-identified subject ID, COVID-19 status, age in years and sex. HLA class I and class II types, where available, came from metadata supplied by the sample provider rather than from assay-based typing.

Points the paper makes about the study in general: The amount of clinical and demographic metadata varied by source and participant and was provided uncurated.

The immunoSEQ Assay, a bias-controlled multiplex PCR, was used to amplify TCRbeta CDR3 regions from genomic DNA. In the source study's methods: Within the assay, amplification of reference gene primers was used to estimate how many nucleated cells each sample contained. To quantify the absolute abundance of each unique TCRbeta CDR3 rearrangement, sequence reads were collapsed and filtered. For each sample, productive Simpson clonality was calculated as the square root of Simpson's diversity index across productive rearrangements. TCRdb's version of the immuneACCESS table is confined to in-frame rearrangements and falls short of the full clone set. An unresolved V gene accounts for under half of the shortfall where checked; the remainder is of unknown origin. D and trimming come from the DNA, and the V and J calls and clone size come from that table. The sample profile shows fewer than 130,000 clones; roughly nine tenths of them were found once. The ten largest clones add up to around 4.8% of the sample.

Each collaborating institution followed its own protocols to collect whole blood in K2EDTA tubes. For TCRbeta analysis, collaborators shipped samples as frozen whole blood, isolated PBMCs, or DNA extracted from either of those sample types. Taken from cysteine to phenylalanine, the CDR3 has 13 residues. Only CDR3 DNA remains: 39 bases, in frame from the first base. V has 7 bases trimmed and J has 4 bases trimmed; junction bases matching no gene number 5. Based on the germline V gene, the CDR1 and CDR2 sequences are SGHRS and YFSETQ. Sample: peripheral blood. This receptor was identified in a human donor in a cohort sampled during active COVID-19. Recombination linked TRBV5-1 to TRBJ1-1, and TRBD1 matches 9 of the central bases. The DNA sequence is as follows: TGCGCCAGCGGACAGGGGTTGGGCACTGAAGCTTTCTTT. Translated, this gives CASGQGLGTEAFF.